These 31 T cell receptor beta chains share one sample of origin, sequenced in a study of blood T cell repertoires in COVID-19. Generated by immunoSEQ multiplex PCR, the TCRdb table keeps only in-frame clones and is missing some. The sample consists of around 270,000 clones, approximately 86% of them appearing once. Specimen: peripheral blood. The source is a man aged 30 to 45 with active or convalescent COVID-19.

The genes are TRBV5-8 and TRBJ1-2; D is unresolved. The V gene's germline CDR1 is SGHTS and CDR2 YDEGEE. The germline V and J ends were trimmed by 0 bases and 4 bases, with 13 bases remaining between them. The CDR3 sequence is 15 residues long. This chain's CDR3 is CASSLVVTGSYGYTF. CDR3 nucleotide sequence: TGTGCCAGCAGCTTGGTGGTCACGGGGTCCTATGGCTACACCTTC.

This chain connects TRBV5-4 to TRBJ2-2; possible D gene TRBD2, 5 bases. V was shortened by 4 bases and J by 3 bases, with 10 bases between the two germline ends. The CDR3 consists of 14 residues. Germline assignment: CDR1 SGHNT and CDR2 YYREEE (reference sequence). DNA for the CDR3: TGTGCCAGCAGCGTAGACTACTACACCGGGGAGCTGTTTTTT. Translated, it gives CASSVDYYTGELFF.

V and J are TRBV27 and TRBJ2-1, with D possibly TRBD2 on 6 matching bases. Germline V gene lookup returns CDR1 MNHEY and CDR2 SMNVEV (reference sequence). The CDR3 runs to 13 residues. Deletions cut 5 bases from V and 9 bases from J, with 14 bases between. In DNA, the CDR3 is TGTGCCAGCAGTGGCGGGGATGGGGGTGAGCAGTTCTTC. This codes for CASSGGDGGEQFF.

This chain uses TRBV6-5 with TRBJ2-7; D is ambiguous. The CDR3 spans 14 residues. V lost 2 bases to trimming and J lost 0 bases, with 8 bases between them. CDR1 and CDR2 from the germline V gene are MNHEY and SVGAGI. The CDR3 is CASSYAGSSYEQYF. CDR3 bases: TGTGCCAGCAGTTACGCTGGCAGCTCCTACGAGCAGTACTTC.

The V gene is TRBV27, the J gene TRBJ1-1; D gene ambiguous. The CDR3 runs to 13 residues. V was clipped by 1 base and J by 1 base, with 4 bases between them. Germline lookup yields CDR1 MNHEY and CDR2 SMNVEV (reference sequence). The CDR3 sequence is CASSLYGNTEAFF. The CDR3 DNA reads as TGTGCCAGCAGTTTATACGGGAACACTGAAGCTTTCTTT.

Here the CDR3 reads CASSESTSGGYNEQFF. Here the CDR3 DNA reads TGCGCCAGCAGTGAGAGTACTAGCGGGGGCTACAATGAGCAGTTCTTC. This sequence joins TRBV10-1 and TRBJ2-1; 11 positions match TRBD2. Germline CDR1 and CDR2: WNHNN and SYGVQD (reference sequence). The CDR3 is 16 amino acids. The V gene end was trimmed by 2 bases and the J gene end by 3 bases; junction bases not matched to a gene: 3.

V is TRBV6-6 and J is TRBJ2-7, with 10 bases matching TRBD1. J was trimmed by 6 bases and V by 2 bases; bases with no gene match: 4. This CDR3 spans 14 amino acids. Germline V CDR1 and CDR2: MNHNY, SVGAGI (reference sequence). The CDR3 loop reads CASSYADRGGEQYF. The CDR3 coding sequence is TGTGCCAGCAGTTACGCGGACAGGGGGGGCGAGCAGTACTTC.

In its sample, this clone was seen once. The V call is TRBV3-1 (or the pseudogene TRBV3-2), the J call TRBJ1-5, with 7 nucleotides matching TRBD1. CDR1 and CDR2 from the germline V gene are LGHDT and YNNKEL (reference sequence). The CDR3 has 17 residues. Trimming cost V 0 bases and J 1 base; bases outside gene matches: 6. The CDR3 DNA sequence: TGTGCCAGCAGCCAAGATCCCCCCAGGGGGAGCAATCAGCCCCAGCATTTT. Amino acids: CASSQDPPRGSNQPQHF.

This chain connects TRBV30 to TRBJ2-7, with D uncertain. Germline lookup yields CDR1 GTSNPN and CDR2 SVGIG (reference sequence). The CDR3 is made up of 12 amino acids. Deletions cut 0 bases from V and 3 bases from J, with 6 bases between. DNA of the CDR3: TGTGCCTGGAGTGTTGGTAGCTACGAGCAGTACTTC. Translation: CAWSVGSYEQYF.

The gene calls are TRBV6-6 and TRBJ1-2, with D possibly being TRBD1 (5 bases). CDR1 MNHNY and CDR2 SVGAGI come from the germline V gene (reference sequence). Trimming removed 7 bases at V and 8 bases at J, with 14 bases between. The CDR3 consists of 12 residues. CDR3 region: CASTQGPQGYTF. CDR3 bases: TGTGCCAGCACCCAGGGCCCGCAGGGCTACACCTTC.

This chain links TRBV30 with TRBJ1-2; D remains unclear. The CDR3 runs to 12 residues. Per germline, CDR1 GTSNPN and CDR2 SVGIG (reference sequence). V lost 5 bases, J lost 5 bases, and 12 bases lay in between. CDR3 nucleotides: TGTGCCTGGGAAATCGGGGTTTATGGCTACACCTTC. Protein sequence: CAWEIGVYGYTF. The whole variable domain, remainder taken from reference TRBV30 and TRBJ1-2, is SQTIHQWPATLVQPVGSPLSLECTVEGTSNPNLYWYRQAAGRGLQLLFYSVGIGQISSEVPQNLSASRPQDRQFILSSKKLLLSDSGFYLCAWEIGVYGYTFGSGTRLTVV.

The V call is TRBV5-5, the J call TRBJ2-7, with D perhaps TRBD2 (5 bases). Trimming stripped 6 bases from V and 2 bases from J, with 12 bases between. Germline values: CDR1 SGHKS, CDR2 YYEKEE (reference sequence). CDR3 length equals 13 residues. CDR3 nucleotide sequence: TGTGCCAGCAACCCCTCGGGGACCTACGAGCAGTACTTC. Protein product: CASNPSGTYEQYF.

In its sample, this clone was seen a few times. The chain recombines TRBV6-2 or TRBV6-3 with TRBJ1-6; possibly TRBD1 for D (6 bases). The germline V gene encodes CDR1 MNHEY and CDR2 SVGEGT. Trimming took 2 bases from V and 7 from J, leaving 18 bases between them. This CDR3 has 17 amino acids. CDR3 DNA sequence: TGTGCCAGCAGTTACCCGACAGGAGAGATATTAAATTCACCCCTCCACTTT. It yields the protein CASSYPTGEILNSPLHF.

V and J are TRBV7-2 and TRBJ1-5, with D perhaps TRBD1 (6 bases). The CDR3 contains 14 residues. CDR1 SGHTA and CDR2 FQGNSA come from the germline V gene. V was pared by 6 bases and J by 7 bases, with 16 bases between. The CDR3 reads CASRGGGREQPQHF. DNA for the CDR3: TGTGCCAGCAGGGGCGGGGGGCGAGAACAGCCCCAGCATTTT.

The rearrangement uses TRBV13 and TRBJ2-1; tentative D call: TRBD2 (6 bases). The V and J ends lost 5 bases and 0 bases respectively, with 14 bases between them. CDR1 PRHDT and CDR2 FYEKMQ come from the germline V gene (reference sequence). The CDR3 is 16 amino acids. The CDR3 loop is CASSQILASSYNEQFF. In nucleotides, the CDR3 is TGTGCCAGCAGCCAAATCCTAGCGAGCTCCTACAATGAGCAGTTCTTC.

V is TRBV5-1 and J is TRBJ2-3; 9 nucleotides agree with TRBD2. V lost 0 bases, J lost 4 bases, and 15 bases stayed unmatched. Germline V lookup: CDR1 SGHRS, CDR2 YFSETQ. This CDR3 has 19 amino acids. CDR3 loop: CASSLVGRRLAGVADTQYF. Written as DNA, the CDR3 is TGCGCCAGCAGCTTGGTCGGGAGGAGATTAGCGGGGGTAGCAGATACGCAGTATTTT. The complete variable domain, with remaining parts taken from reference TRBV5-1 and TRBJ2-3, reads KAGVTQTPRYLIKTRGQQVTLSCSPISGHRSVSWYQQTPGQGLQFLFEYFSETQRNKGNFPGRFSGRQFSNSRSEMNVSTLELGDSALYLCASSLVGRRLAGVADTQYFGPGTRLTVL.

In DNA, the CDR3 is TGTGCCAGCAGTTTAAAATACAGGGGAGCTAACGAGCAGTACTTC. Translation gives CASSLKYRGANEQYF. The genes are TRBV27 and TRBJ2-7; 7 bases are shared with TRBD1. The length of the CDR3 is 15 residues. V was clipped by 2 bases and J by 5 bases; unmatched bases: 9. The germline CDR1 and CDR2 sequences are MNHEY and SMNVEV (reference sequence).

J is TRBJ2-7 and V is TRBV12-3 or TRBV12-4; TRBD1 might be the D (5 bases). The V end lost 6 bases, the J end lost 0 bases, and 9 bases lay between the germline ends. This CDR3 contains 13 residues. CDR3 in DNA: TGTGCCAGCAGCAGGGCCTTCTCCTACGAGCAGTACTTC. Residues: CASSRAFSYEQYF.

There are a few counts of this clone. The V call is TRBV29-1, the J call TRBJ2-2, with 7 positions matching TRBD1. Germline V gives CDR1 SQVTM, CDR2 ANQGSEA. Germline trimming cut 5 bases from V and 4 bases from J; bases unmatched to any gene: 4. The CDR3 has 13 amino acids. The CDR3 spells CSVWDRSTGELFF. The DNA for the CDR3 is TGCAGCGTTTGGGACAGAAGCACCGGGGAGCTGTTTTTT.

This rearrangement joins TRBV7-2 to TRBJ1-6, with D uncertain. CDR3 size: 12 residues. Germline V gene sequence: CDR1 SGHTA, CDR2 FQGNSA. V shed 3 bases and J shed 5 bases, with 2 bases lying between them. The CDR3 spells CASSFNNSPLHF. The CDR3 DNA reads as TGTGCCAGCAGCTTTAATAATTCACCCCTCCACTTT. Combining the CDR3 with reference TRBV7-2 and TRBJ1-6 gives the whole variable domain GAGVSQSPSNKVTEKGKDVELRCDPISGHTALYWYRQSLGQGLEFLIYFQGNSAPDKSGLPSDRFSAERTGGSVSTLTIQRTQQEDSAVYLCASSFNNSPLHFGNGTRLTVT.

The chain joins TRBV29-1 to TRBJ2-7; 12 bases line up with TRBD1. CDR3 size: 13 residues. The germline V gene encodes CDR1 SQVTM and CDR2 ANQGSEA. The ends lost 6 bases at V and 12 bases at J; junction bases unmatched: 12. The CDR3 region is CSVTQTGTGGVYF. The CDR3 bases are TGCAGCGTAACCCAAACCGGGACAGGGGGCGTGTACTTC.

This sequence joins TRBV6-2 or TRBV6-3 and TRBJ2-7, with 11 positions matching TRBD2. Germline V gene data show CDR1 as MNHEY and CDR2 as SVGEGT. The CDR3 loop spans 16 amino acids. With 5 bases clipped from V and 2 bases from J, the junction kept 8 bases outside the gene matches. CDR3 residues: CASSGTGTSGTYEQYF. The DNA for the CDR3 is TGTGCCAGCAGTGGGACCGGGACTAGCGGTACCTACGAGCAGTACTTC.

The CDR3 nucleotides read TGTGCCAGCGTAGCGGGCACCGGGGAGCTGTTTTTT. Protein: CASVAGTGELFF. V and J are TRBV6-5 and TRBJ2-2, with 7 bases matching TRBD2. This CDR3 is built from 12 residues. The V and J ends lost 8 bases and 4 bases, in that order; junction bases with no gene match: 1. The germline CDR1 and CDR2 sequences are MNHEY and SVGAGI.

This chain joins TRBV18 and TRBJ2-5; the D gene is possibly TRBD1 (6 bases). CDR1 is KGHSH and CDR2 is LQKENI in the germline V gene. CDR3 size: 14 residues. V dropped 6 bases and J dropped 2 bases, with 13 bases sitting between them. CDR3 coding DNA: TGTGCCAGCTCGCCCATAGACAGGCAAGAGACCCAGTACTTC. Translation: CASSPIDRQETQYF.

There are a few counts of this clone. The rearrangement links TRBV7-9 to TRBJ2-7, with 8 bases lining up with TRBD2. The J segment lost 3 bases and the V segment lost 7 bases, leaving 5 bases of the junction unmatched. The CDR3 has 13 amino acids. Germline CDR1 reads SEHNR; CDR2 reads FQNEAQ (reference sequence). DNA for the CDR3: TGTGCCAGCAATCCACTAGCGGACTACGAGCAGTACTTC. Translated, it gives CASNPLADYEQYF.

CDR3 in amino acids: CASSFGTADNEQFF. In nucleotides, the CDR3 is TGCGCCAGCAGCTTCGGGACAGCAGACAATGAGCAGTTCTTC. The gene calls are TRBV5-1 and TRBJ2-1, with TRBD1 matching over 7 bases. Trimming at V came to 2 bases and at J to 5 bases, leaving 4 bases not matched to a gene. Per the germline V gene, CDR1 is SGHRS and CDR2 is YFSETQ. The CDR3 length is 14 residues.

The chain is built from TRBV4-1 and TRBJ1-2; maybe TRBD1 (5 bases). Trimming left V 0 bases short and J 0 bases short, with 8 bases between. Germline values: CDR1 MGHRA, CDR2 YSYEKL. There are 15 residues in the CDR3. CDR3 sequence reads: CASSQDRESNYGYTF. The DNA of the CDR3 is TGCGCCAGCAGCCAAGACAGGGAATCTAACTATGGCTACACCTTC.

V is TRBV19 and J is TRBJ2-1; 8 nucleotides align to TRBD2. CDR1 is LNHDA, CDR2 SQIVND, per germline (reference sequence). V shed 2 bases and J 8 bases; nucleotides not matched to a gene: 5. The CDR3 is made up of 14 amino acids. The CDR3 sequence: CASSIIRRGDEQFF. In DNA form, the CDR3 reads TGTGCCAGTAGTATAATAAGGCGGGGGGATGAGCAGTTCTTC.

The gene calls are TRBV6-2 or TRBV6-3 and TRBJ2-1; 11 bases fit TRBD2. Looked up from germline, CDR1 is MNHEY and CDR2 is SVGEGT. V shed 2 bases and J 8 bases; nucleotides not matched to a gene: 5. The CDR3 loop spans 15 amino acids. The CDR3 sequence is CASSYRLAGGDEQFF. CDR3 sequence (DNA): TGTGCCAGCAGTTACCGTCTAGCGGGGGGAGATGAGCAGTTCTTC.

The chain employs TRBV4-3 and TRBJ2-1; TRBD2 matches 14 bases. The CDR3 has 19 amino acids. Germline CDR1 is LGHNA and CDR2 is YSLEER. V dropped 6 bases and J dropped 1; count of bases not matched to a gene: 11. Here the CDR3 reads CASRPETSGGARSYNEQFF. The CDR3 coding sequence is TGCGCCAGCAGACCCGAGACTAGCGGGGGGGCGCGGTCCTACAATGAGCAGTTCTTC.

The chain combines TRBV19 with TRBJ1-6; D is uncertain. This CDR3 is built from 16 residues. Germline V lookup: CDR1 LNHDA, CDR2 SQIVND (reference sequence). Trimming pared 7 bases from V and 2 bases from J, leaving 15 bases between. The CDR3 region is CASTPREVTYNSPLHF. The CDR3 nucleotides read TGTGCCAGTACACCAAGGGAGGTTACCTATAATTCACCCCTCCACTTT.